The 23 T cell receptor beta chains in this list originate from one sample, sequenced in a study of blood T cell repertoires in COVID-19. Sequenced by immunoSEQ multiplex PCR; TCRdb stores in-frame clones only, minus some. The table includes some 230,000 clones, about 80% detected once. Sample: PBMCs or T cells enriched from blood (not recorded which). These TCRs come from a man aged 35 to 55 who had recovered from COVID-19.

V is TRBV5-1 and J is TRBJ1-2, with no clear D. The CDR3 covers 13 residues. The germline CDR1 and CDR2 sequences are SGHRS and YFSETQ. The V and J ends lost 5 bases and 5 bases respectively, with 13 bases between them. The chain's CDR3 is CASSGTVPYGYTF. Here the CDR3 DNA reads TGCGCCAGCAGTGGTACAGTTCCTTATGGCTACACCTTC.

The chain has TRBV10-2 and TRBJ2-5, with 9 bases aligning to TRBD2. V gave up 7 bases and J gave up 4 bases; unmatched junction bases: 4. Germline V gene lookup returns CDR1 WSHSY and CDR2 SAAADI. The CDR3 spans 13 residues. The CDR3 spells CASKLAGAETQYF. CDR3 nucleotides: TGCGCCAGCAAGTTAGCGGGAGCAGAGACCCAGTACTTC.

The chain links TRBV28 to TRBJ2-7, with D possibly matching TRBD1 (6 bases). The V gene lost 7 bases and the J gene lost 1 base, with 11 bases spanning the gap. The germline gives CDR1 MDHEN, CDR2 SYDVKM. CDR3 length equals 13 residues. CDR3 loop: CASNGQRSYEQYF. CDR3 in DNA: TGTGCCAGCAACGGACAGAGATCCTACGAGCAGTACTTC.

The chain is built from TRBV5-4 and TRBJ1-5, with 11 bases identical to TRBD1. The CDR3 covers 14 residues. In germline, CDR1 is SGHNT, CDR2 YYREEE (reference sequence). V dropped 4 bases and J dropped 6; count of bases not matched to a gene: 3. CDR3 in amino acids: CASSAGTGGQPQHF. For the CDR3, the DNA is TGTGCCAGCAGCGCCGGGACAGGGGGTCAGCCCCAGCATTTT.

This clone has more than one count but fewer than ten. The V gene is TRBV5-5, the J gene TRBJ1-6; no clear D gene. The CDR3 totals 15 residues. Germline CDR1 and CDR2: SGHKS and YYEKEE (reference sequence). The V and J ends lost 0 bases and 7 bases respectively, with 11 bases between them. The CDR3 spells CASSLGPGNNSPLHF. CDR3 DNA: TGTGCCAGCAGCTTGGGTCCAGGAAACAATTCACCCCTCCACTTT.

The chain uses TRBV11-2 and TRBJ1-2; 7 nucleotides align to TRBD1. The ends lost 5 bases at V and 4 bases at J; junction bases unmatched: 10. CDR3 length: 15 amino acids. CDR1 is SGHAT and CDR2 is FQNNGV in the germline V gene. This chain's CDR3 is CASSPGDSVVYGYTF. CDR3 bases: TGTGCCAGCAGCCCCGGGGACAGTGTTGTCTATGGCTACACCTTC.

This rearrangement joins TRBV12-3 or TRBV12-4 to TRBJ1-1; weak D call: TRBD1 (6 bases). The V end was cut by 2 bases, the J end by 5 bases, with 9 bases between. The CDR3 is 13 amino acids. As DNA, the CDR3 is TGTGCCAGCAGTTTATCAGGGGATACTGAAGCTTTCTTT. Translation gives CASSLSGDTEAFF.

This clone was seen once. V and J are TRBV5-1 and TRBJ2-2; 11 bases are a match to TRBD2. CDR1 and CDR2 (germline): SGHRS, YFSETQ. V trimming: 6 bases; J trimming: 3 bases; junction bases outside the gene matches: 1. The CDR3 loop spans 14 amino acids. The CDR3 region has the DNA TGCGCCAGCATAGCGGGAGGGGACACCGGGGAGCTGTTTTTT. Translation gives CASIAGGDTGELFF.

The rearrangement uses TRBV10-3 and TRBJ2-1; 10 nucleotides agree with TRBD2. Germline V gene lookup returns CDR1 ENHRY and CDR2 SYGVKD. The CDR3 length is 15 residues. V lost 6 bases to trimming and J lost 0 bases; unmatched junction nucleotides: 2. CDR3 in DNA: TGTGCCATCAGCGCTAGCGGGAGCTCCTACAATGAGCAGTTCTTC. Translating it yields CAISASGSSYNEQFF.

The chain combines TRBV6-2 or TRBV6-3 with TRBJ2-5; no firm D call. V lost 4 bases and J 5 bases, leaving 8 bases between the germline ends. Germline CDR1 MNHEY, CDR2 SVGEGT. The CDR3 is made up of 12 amino acids. The CDR3 DNA reads as TGTGCCAGCAGTTCCCTTTTCGAGACCCAGTACTTC. Its translation is CASSSLFETQYF.

The chain joins TRBV7-2 to TRBJ2-2, with D perhaps TRBD1 (6 bases). The V end was cut by 1 base, the J end by 2 bases, with 8 bases between. There are 15 residues in the CDR3. Germline assignment: CDR1 SGHTA and CDR2 FQGNSA. The CDR3 DNA reads TGTGCCAGCAGCTTAGGGACAGACAACACCGGGGAGCTGTTTTTT. The encoded protein is CASSLGTDNTGELFF.

The genes are TRBV4-1 and TRBJ1-2, with D tentatively TRBD1 (6 bases). With 3 bases removed from V and 4 bases from J, the gap between germline ends came to 15 bases. Germline loops: CDR1 MGHRA, CDR2 YSYEKL. There are 15 residues in the CDR3. CDR3: CASSHLGLGGYGYTF. For the CDR3, the DNA is TGCGCCAGCAGCCACTTGGGCCTAGGGGGCTATGGCTACACCTTC.

This clone came up once. The chain joins TRBV2 to TRBJ2-3; 8 bases align to TRBD1. This CDR3 has 15 residues. V lost 6 bases and J lost 4; bases outside the gene matches: 9. Per germline, CDR1 SNHLY and CDR2 FYNNEI. CDR3 region: CASSYQTGVADTQYF. CDR3 coding DNA: TGTGCCAGCAGCTACCAGACAGGGGTTGCAGATACGCAGTATTTT. Filled out from reference TRBV2 and TRBJ2-3, the complete variable domain reads EPEVTQTPSHQVTQMGQEVILRCVPISNHLYFYWYRQILGQKVEFLVSFYNNEISEKSEIFDDQFSVERPDGSNFTLKIRSTKLEDSAMYFCASSYQTGVADTQYFGPGTRLTVL.

V usage is TRBV5-1 and J usage is TRBJ2-3; 10 bases align to TRBD2. The CDR3 is 17 residues long. Trimming took 0 bases from V and 0 from J; bases not matched to a gene: 4. Germline lookup yields CDR1 SGHRS and CDR2 YFSETQ. The CDR3 bases are TGCGCCAGCAGCTTGGGGACTAGCGGCGCCAGCACAGATACGCAGTATTTT. This sequence encodes CASSLGTSGASTDTQYF.

The V call is TRBV7-8, the J call TRBJ1-2, with 9 bases lining up with TRBD1. This CDR3 region has 16 residues. Trimming at V came to 1 base and at J to 6 bases, leaving 9 bases not matched to a gene. Germline lookup yields CDR1 SGHVS and CDR2 FQNEAQ. The CDR3 is CASSLGGYRGQDGYTF. CDR3 DNA sequence: TGTGCCAGCAGCTTAGGGGGCTACAGGGGGCAGGATGGCTACACCTTC.

The chain employs TRBV7-2 and TRBJ2-5; TRBD2 matches at 11 bases. The J segment lost 4 bases and the V segment lost 5 bases, leaving 9 bases of the junction unmatched. The CDR3 runs 16 residues. CDR1 SGHTA and CDR2 FQGNSA come from the germline V gene. CDR3 region: CASSTNPGTSGETQYF. CDR3 bases: TGTGCCAGCAGCACGAACCCCGGGACTAGCGGAGAGACCCAGTACTTC.

The CDR3 loop reads CASSYGTSGRAVQYF. As DNA, the CDR3 is TGTGCCAGCAGCTACGGGACTAGCGGGAGGGCCGTGCAGTACTTC. V gene TRBV5-6 combines with J gene TRBJ2-7; 16 positions agree with TRBD2. The ends lost 3 bases at V and 9 bases at J; junction bases unmatched: 6. The germline CDR1 and CDR2 sequences are SGHDT and YYEEEE. The CDR3 extends over 15 amino acids.

The chain is built from TRBV5-4 and TRBJ2-7; 8 bases map to TRBD1. Germline CDR1 is SGHNT and CDR2 is YYREEE (reference sequence). Trimming at V came to 4 bases and at J to 4 bases, leaving 4 bases not matched to a gene. This CDR3 is 13 amino acids long. CDR3 in DNA: TGTGCCAGCAGCCGGGACAGGCCTTACGAGCAGTACTTC. It codes for CASSRDRPYEQYF.

The CDR3 loop is CASSQGGETQYF. The CDR3 nucleotides read TGTGCCAGCAGCCAAGGCGGAGAGACCCAGTACTTC. This chain connects TRBV3-1 (or the pseudogene TRBV3-2) to TRBJ2-5, with no clear D. The germline CDR1 and CDR2 sequences are LGHDT and YNNKEL (reference sequence). Between the trimmed V and J ends, which lost 1 base and 4 bases, there was a span of 4 bases. The CDR3 is made up of 12 amino acids.

This rearrangement joins TRBV7-2 to TRBJ2-5, with TRBD2 identical over 7 bases. The germline V gene has CDR1 SGHTA and CDR2 FQGNSA. The junction had 7 bases not matched to a gene; V was cut back by 8 bases and J by 1 base. This CDR3 spans 14 amino acids. The chain's CDR3 is CASSRWEGQETQYF. For the CDR3, the DNA is TGTGCCAGCTCCCGTTGGGAGGGCCAAGAGACCCAGTACTTC.

The chain recombines TRBV7-9 with TRBJ2-7; D might be TRBD2 (7 bases). The CDR3 is 17 amino acids. Trimming removed 5 bases at V and 4 bases at J, with 24 bases between. Germline V lookup: CDR1 SEHNR, CDR2 FQNEAQ (reference sequence). The CDR3 loop reads CASSPGVAGLGGYEQYF. In nucleotides, the CDR3 is TGTGCCAGCAGCCCAGGGGTAGCGGGTCTAGGGGGATACGAGCAGTACTTC.

The chain combines TRBV19 with TRBJ1-2, with D perhaps matching TRBD1 (5 bases). The CDR3 is 14 amino acids. CDR1 LNHDA and CDR2 SQIVND come from the germline V gene (reference sequence). V was shortened by 5 bases and J by 8 bases, with 18 bases between the two germline ends. CDR3 protein: CASSWGRAEGGYTF. The CDR3 nucleotides read TGTGCCAGTAGTTGGGGCAGGGCAGAAGGCGGCTACACCTTC.

The rearrangement joins TRBV28 to TRBJ2-7; 13 bases agree with TRBD2. Trimming removed 1 base from V and 9 bases from J; junction bases left unmatched: 9. This CDR3 spans 16 amino acids. The germline CDR1 and CDR2 sequences are MDHEN and SYDVKM. The CDR3: CASSLYLTSGGSAQYF. As DNA, the CDR3 is TGTGCCAGCAGTTTATACCTGACTAGCGGGGGGTCGGCGCAGTACTTC.